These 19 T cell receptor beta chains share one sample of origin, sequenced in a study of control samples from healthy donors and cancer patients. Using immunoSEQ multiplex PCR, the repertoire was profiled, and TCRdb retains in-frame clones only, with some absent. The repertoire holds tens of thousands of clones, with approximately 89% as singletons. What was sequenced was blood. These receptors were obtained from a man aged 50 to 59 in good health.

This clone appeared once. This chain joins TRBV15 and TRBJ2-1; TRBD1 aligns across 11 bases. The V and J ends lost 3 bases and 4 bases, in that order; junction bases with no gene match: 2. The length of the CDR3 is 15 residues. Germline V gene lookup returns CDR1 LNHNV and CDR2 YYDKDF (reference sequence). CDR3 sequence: CATSRDRGLYNEQFF. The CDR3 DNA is TGTGCCACCAGCAGGGACAGGGGGCTTTACAATGAGCAGTTCTTC.

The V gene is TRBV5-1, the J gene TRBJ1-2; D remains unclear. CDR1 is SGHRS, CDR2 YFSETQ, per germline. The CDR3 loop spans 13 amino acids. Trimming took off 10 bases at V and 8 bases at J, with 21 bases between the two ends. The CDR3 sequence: CASRTWPSEGYTF. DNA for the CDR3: TGCGCCTCTAGAACTTGGCCCTCGGAGGGCTACACCTTC.

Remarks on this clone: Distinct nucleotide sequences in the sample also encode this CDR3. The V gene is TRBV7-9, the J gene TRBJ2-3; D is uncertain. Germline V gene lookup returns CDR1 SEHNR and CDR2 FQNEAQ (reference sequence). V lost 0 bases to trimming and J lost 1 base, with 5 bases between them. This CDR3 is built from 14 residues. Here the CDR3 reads CASSLATGTDTQYF. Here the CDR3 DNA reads TGTGCCAGCAGCTTAGCAACGGGCACAGATACGCAGTATTTT.

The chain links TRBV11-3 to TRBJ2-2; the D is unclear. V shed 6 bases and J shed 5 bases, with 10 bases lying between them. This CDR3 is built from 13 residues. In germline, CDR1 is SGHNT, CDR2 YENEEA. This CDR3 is CASSGGRTGELFF. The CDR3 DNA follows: TGTGCCAGCAGTGGTGGGCGGACCGGGGAGCTGTTTTTT.

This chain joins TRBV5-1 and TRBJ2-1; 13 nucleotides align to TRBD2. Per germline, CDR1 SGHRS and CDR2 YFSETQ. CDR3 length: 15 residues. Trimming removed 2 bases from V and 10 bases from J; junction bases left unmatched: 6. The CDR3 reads CASSLLGTSGEEQFF. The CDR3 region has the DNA TGCGCCAGCAGCTTACTAGGGACTAGCGGGGAAGAGCAGTTCTTC.

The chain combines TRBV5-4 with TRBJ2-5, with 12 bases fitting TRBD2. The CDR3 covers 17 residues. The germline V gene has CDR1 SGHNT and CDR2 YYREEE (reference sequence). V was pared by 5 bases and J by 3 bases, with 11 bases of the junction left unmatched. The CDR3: CASSPRLAGAVEETQYF. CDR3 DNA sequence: TGTGCCAGCAGTCCTAGACTAGCGGGGGCGGTAGAAGAGACCCAGTACTTC.

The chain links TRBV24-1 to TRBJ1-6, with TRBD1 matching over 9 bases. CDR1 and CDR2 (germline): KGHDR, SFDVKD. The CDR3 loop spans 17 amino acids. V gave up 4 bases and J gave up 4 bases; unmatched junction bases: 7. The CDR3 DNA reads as TGTGCCACCAGTGAAGACCGGGACAGGGTATATAATTCACCCCTCCACTTT. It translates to CATSEDRDRVYNSPLHF.

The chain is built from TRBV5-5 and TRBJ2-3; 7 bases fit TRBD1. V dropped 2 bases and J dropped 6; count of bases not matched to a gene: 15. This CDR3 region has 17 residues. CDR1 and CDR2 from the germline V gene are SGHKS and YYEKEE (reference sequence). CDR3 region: CASSLFPDRRVQDTQYF. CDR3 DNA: TGTGCCAGCAGCTTATTTCCGGACAGGCGGGTCCAGGATACGCAGTATTTT.

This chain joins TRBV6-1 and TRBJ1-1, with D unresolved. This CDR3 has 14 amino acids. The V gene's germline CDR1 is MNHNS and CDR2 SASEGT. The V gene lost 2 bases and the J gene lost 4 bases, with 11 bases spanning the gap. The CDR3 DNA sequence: TGTGCCAGCAGTGAATATACGGGCGTCACTGAAGCTTTCTTT. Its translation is CASSEYTGVTEAFF.

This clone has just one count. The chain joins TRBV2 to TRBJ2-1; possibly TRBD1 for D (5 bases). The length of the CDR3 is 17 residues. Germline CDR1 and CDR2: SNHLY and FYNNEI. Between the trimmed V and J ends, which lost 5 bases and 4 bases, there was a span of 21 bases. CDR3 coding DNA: TGTGCCAGCAGTAAGACAGTCCCCCTGGGGCCTTACAATGAGCAGTTCTTC. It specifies CASSKTVPLGPYNEQFF.

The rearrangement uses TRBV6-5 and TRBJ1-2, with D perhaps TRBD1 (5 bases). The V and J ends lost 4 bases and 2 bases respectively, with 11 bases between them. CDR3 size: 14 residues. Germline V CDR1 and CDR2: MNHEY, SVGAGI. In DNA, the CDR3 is TGTGCCAGCAGTTCCGGGACCGGCAACTATGGCTACACCTTC. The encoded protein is CASSSGTGNYGYTF.

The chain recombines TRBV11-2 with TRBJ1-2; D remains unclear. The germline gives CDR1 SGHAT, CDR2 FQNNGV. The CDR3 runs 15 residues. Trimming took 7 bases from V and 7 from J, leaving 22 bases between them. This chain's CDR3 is CASTQDPHPLGGYTF. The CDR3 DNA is TGTGCCAGCACCCAGGACCCTCACCCCCTTGGTGGCTACACCTTC.

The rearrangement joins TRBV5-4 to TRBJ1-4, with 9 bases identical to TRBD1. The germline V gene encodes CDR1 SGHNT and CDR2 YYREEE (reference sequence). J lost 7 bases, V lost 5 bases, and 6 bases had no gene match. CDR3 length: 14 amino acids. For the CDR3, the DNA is TGTGCCAGCAGACCCGGGACAGGGTTTGAAAAACTGTTTTTT. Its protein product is CASRPGTGFEKLFF.

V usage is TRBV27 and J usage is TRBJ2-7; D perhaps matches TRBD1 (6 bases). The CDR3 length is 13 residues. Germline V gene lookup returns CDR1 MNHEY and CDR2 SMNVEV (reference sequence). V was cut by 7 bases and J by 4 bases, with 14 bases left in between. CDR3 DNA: TGTGCCAGCACCGAAATGGGGACATACGAGCAGTACTTC. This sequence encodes CASTEMGTYEQYF.

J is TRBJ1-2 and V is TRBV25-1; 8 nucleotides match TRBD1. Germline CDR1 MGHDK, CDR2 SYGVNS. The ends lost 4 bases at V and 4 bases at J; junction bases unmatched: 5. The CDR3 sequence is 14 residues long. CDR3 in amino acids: CASSVTGGTYGYTF. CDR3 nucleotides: TGTGCCAGCAGTGTCACAGGGGGTACCTATGGCTACACCTTC.

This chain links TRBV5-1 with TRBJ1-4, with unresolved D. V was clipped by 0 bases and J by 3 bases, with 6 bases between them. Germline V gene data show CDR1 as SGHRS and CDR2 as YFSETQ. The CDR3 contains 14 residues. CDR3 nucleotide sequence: TGCGCCAGCAGCTTGGGGAGGGCTAATGAAAAACTGTTTTTT. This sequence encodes CASSLGRANEKLFF.

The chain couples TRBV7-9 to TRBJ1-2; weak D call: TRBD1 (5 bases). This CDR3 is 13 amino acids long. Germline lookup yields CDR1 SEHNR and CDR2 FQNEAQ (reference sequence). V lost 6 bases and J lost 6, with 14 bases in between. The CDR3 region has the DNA TGTGCCAGCAGAGTCGGGACTCTGGATGGCTACACCTTC. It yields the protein CASRVGTLDGYTF.

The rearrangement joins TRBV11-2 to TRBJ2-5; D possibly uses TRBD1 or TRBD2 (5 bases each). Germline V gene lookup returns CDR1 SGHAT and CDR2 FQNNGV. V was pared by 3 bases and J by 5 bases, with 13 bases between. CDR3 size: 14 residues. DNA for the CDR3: TGTGCCAGCAGCTTGGCCGGGGCACAGGAGACCCAGTACTTC. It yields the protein CASSLAGAQETQYF.

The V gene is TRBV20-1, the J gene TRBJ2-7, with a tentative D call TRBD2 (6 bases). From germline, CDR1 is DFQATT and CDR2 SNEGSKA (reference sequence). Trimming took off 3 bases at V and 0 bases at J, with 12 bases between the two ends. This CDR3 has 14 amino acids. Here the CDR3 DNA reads TGCAGTGCTAGTTACCGGGGGACCTCCTACGAGCAGTACTTC. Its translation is CSASYRGTSYEQYF.